The rows below give T cell receptor beta chains drawn from one sample of a study of long-term antiretroviral therapy in people with HIV. TCRdb's table, derived via immunoSEQ multiplex PCR, lists solely in-frame clones and lacks some. This table holds 21,000 or so clones, around 87% found once. The sample was unsorted PBMCs, taken approximately 2.5 years after starting antiretroviral therapy. The source of these receptors is a woman between 45 and 60 years old with HIV. The conserved cysteine and the conserved F or W are not part of the CDR3 here.

TRBJ2-6 | TRBV29-1 | 12 | SVVLDSGANVLT
TRBJ2-1 | TRBV30 | 10 | AWSKEAGEQF
TRBJ1-2 | TRBV18 | 11 | ASHTTEGDGYT
TRBJ2-7 | TRBV29-1 | 13 | SVGGQGQGVDEQY
TRBJ2-2 | TRBV11-2 | 13 | ASRRTGLSTGELF
TRBJ2-1 | TRBV11-1 | 10 | ASSFYGGGQF
TRBJ1-1 | TRBV2 | 11 | ASIGQPNTEAF
TRBJ1-1 | TRBV6-1 | 11 | AKQRQENTEAF
TRBJ2-1 | TRBV28 | 13 | ASSSSGSGYNEQF
TRBJ2-7 | TRBV27 | 10 | ASIGRGYEQY
TRBJ2-5 | TRBV11-1 | 12 | ASSPGWVQETQY
TRBJ1-2 | TRBV7-9 | 11 | ASSLTGAGGYT
TRBJ2-7 | TRBV9 | 15 | ASSPAPRPAGKEEQY
TRBJ2-3 | TRBV5-4 | 14 | ASSPGGTSPTDTQY
TRBJ1-1 | TRBV5-4 | 11 | ASSVGMNTEAF